The T cell receptor (beta chain) under discussion was sequenced for a study of shared clonotypes between healthy human individuals. Naive CD8 cells lacked CD45RO and underwent positive selection for CCR7, leaving out terminally differentiated effector memory CD45RA+ cells. Profiled with immunoSEQ multiplex PCR; TCRdb holds only in-frame clones, not every one. The sample lists some 2 million clones, 85% to 95% occurring once. The germline V and J ends were trimmed by 2 bases and 5 bases, with 8 bases remaining between them. Germline CDR1 and CDR2: SGHDT and YYEEEE. The CDR3 contains 13 residues. The rearrangement links TRBV5-6 to TRBJ2-1, with D perhaps matching TRBD2 (5 bases). The sequenced material came from naive CD8+ T cells sorted from blood. The TCR was taken from a man aged 18 to 29 in good health. The CDR3 is CASSFASNNEQFF. CDR3 in DNA: TGTGCCAGCAGCTTCGCTAGCAACAATGAGCAGTTCTTC. Full variable domain (rest looked up from reference TRBV5-6 and TRBJ2-1): DAGVTQSPTHLIKTRGQQVTLRCSPKSGHDTVSWYQQALGQGPQFIFQYYEEEERQRGNFPDRFSGHQFPNYSSELNVNALLLGDSALYLCASSFASNNEQFFGPGTRLTVL.